A selection of T cell receptor beta chains follows, all from one sample in a study of T cell repertoires in cytomegalovirus infection. TCRdb ran MiXCR on the reads and lists one entry per CDR3 protein. The sample contains approximately 250,000 distinct CDR3 sequences, roughly 22% of which appear only once. What was sequenced was CD8+ T cells from PBMCs. The receptors come from a human donor in good health (CMV status not recorded). Some clones in this sample may be carry-over from other donors' samples. Each CDR3 is given with its conserved first and last residue. Each record gives: CDR3 length, J gene, D gene, clone size, V gene, CDR3 DNA, CDR3 protein. A D gene is named only where the DNA matches it firmly. The size of a clone is reported for some rows only, either as once, few or many, or as a class for expanded clones.

CDR3 length: 18
J gene: TRBJ2-2
D gene: TRBD2
clone size: NA
V gene: TRBV6-2/TRBV6-3
CDR3 DNA: TGTGCCAGCACCCATACCGGGGGGGCAGGGGCCTACACCGGGGAGCTGTTTTTT
CDR3 protein: CASTHTGGAGAYTGELFF

CDR3 length: 14
J gene: TRBJ1-2
D gene: TRBD1
clone size: many
V gene: TRBV13
CDR3 DNA: TGTGCCAGCAGCTCCGGGACAGGGGGCTATGGCTACACCTTC
CDR3 protein: CASSSGTGGYGYTF

CDR3 length: 16
J gene: TRBJ2-3
D gene: TRBD1
clone size: many
V gene: TRBV7-6
CDR3 DNA: TGTGCCAGCAGCTCAAGGGGGGACAGGGGTACAGATACGCAGTATTTT
CDR3 protein: CASSSRGDRGTDTQYF

CDR3 length: 13
J gene: TRBJ2-1
D gene: TRBD1
clone size: NA
V gene: TRBV28
CDR3 DNA: TGTGCCAGCAGTTCGACAGGGGGCCCAACCTCGTTCTTC
CDR3 protein: CASSSTGGPTSFF

CDR3 length: 14
J gene: TRBJ1-1
D gene: NA
clone size: many
V gene: TRBV7-9
CDR3 DNA: TGTGCCAGCAGCTTACCCGGGACGGGCACTGAAGCTTTCTTT
CDR3 protein: CASSLPGTGTEAFF

CDR3 length: 18
J gene: TRBJ2-2
D gene: TRBD2
clone size: many
V gene: TRBV7-8
CDR3 DNA: TGTGCCAGCAGCTTAGCCAACATGGGGGGGAGGTACACCGGGGAGCTGTTTTTT
CDR3 protein: CASSLANMGGRYTGELFF

CDR3 length: 14
J gene: TRBJ1-1
D gene: NA
clone size: NA
V gene: TRBV2
CDR3 DNA: TGTGCCAGCAACCTAGGGGGACAGAACACTGAAGCTTTCTTT
CDR3 protein: CASNLGGQNTEAFF

CDR3 length: 11
J gene: TRBJ2-3
D gene: NA
clone size: NA
V gene: TRBV11-2
CDR3 DNA: TGTGCCAGCAGCCCCCAATATACGCAGTATTTT
CDR3 protein: CASSPQYTQYF

CDR3 length: 15
J gene: TRBJ2-1
D gene: TRBD2
clone size: NA
V gene: TRBV24-1
CDR3 DNA: TGTGCCACCAGTGATTTGACTAGCGCCTACAATGAGCAGTTCTTC
CDR3 protein: CATSDLTSAYNEQFF

CDR3 length: 15
J gene: TRBJ2-1
D gene: TRBD2
clone size: NA
V gene: TRBV27
CDR3 DNA: TGTGCCAGCAGTCCTATAGCGGGGGGGTACAATGAGCAGTTCTTC
CDR3 protein: CASSPIAGGYNEQFF

CDR3 length: 14
J gene: TRBJ2-3
D gene: NA
clone size: NA
V gene: TRBV5-4
CDR3 DNA: TGTGCCAGCAGCTTGGTTCTGGAATCAGATACGCAGTATTTT
CDR3 protein: CASSLVLESDTQYF

CDR3 length: 13
J gene: TRBJ2-5
D gene: NA
clone size: many
V gene: TRBV5-4
CDR3 DNA: TGTGCCAGCAGCCTGGGACTTCCAGAGACCCAGTACTTC
CDR3 protein: CASSLGLPETQYF

CDR3 length: 17
J gene: TRBJ2-1
D gene: NA
clone size: NA
V gene: TRBV5-6
CDR3 DNA: TGTGCCAGCAGCTTGCCCTACGGGGCCCCCGCGGGAAATGAGCAGTTCTTC
CDR3 protein: CASSLPYGAPAGNEQFF

CDR3 length: 15
J gene: TRBJ1-1
D gene: TRBD1
clone size: few
V gene: TRBV9
CDR3 DNA: TGTGCCAGCAGCCCCCAGGACAGGGGTATTACTGAAGCTTTCTTT
CDR3 protein: CASSPQDRGITEAFF

CDR3 length: 15
J gene: TRBJ2-5
D gene: NA
clone size: few
V gene: TRBV29-1
CDR3 DNA: TGCAGCGTTGAAGGGGTGACCCCCAAGGCAGAGACCCAGTACTTC
CDR3 protein: CSVEGVTPKAETQYF

CDR3 length: 13
J gene: TRBJ1-1
D gene: NA
clone size: NA
V gene: TRBV7-2
CDR3 DNA: TGTGCCAGCAGCTTAGTGTTCAGGGAAGAAGCTTTCTTT
CDR3 protein: CASSLVFREEAFF

CDR3 length: 14
J gene: TRBJ2-2
D gene: TRBD2
clone size: many
V gene: TRBV24-1
CDR3 DNA: TGTGCCACCAGTGATTTGACTAGCGCCGGGGAGCTGTTTTTT
CDR3 protein: CATSDLTSAGELFF

CDR3 length: 16
J gene: TRBJ2-1
D gene: NA
clone size: NA
V gene: TRBV20-1
CDR3 DNA: TGCAGTGCTAGAGGGTCCCCGGGGCGTTCCTACAATGAGCAGTTCTTC
CDR3 protein: CSARGSPGRSYNEQFF

CDR3 length: 17
J gene: TRBJ1-1
D gene: NA
clone size: many
V gene: TRBV3-1
CDR3 DNA: TGTGCCAGCAGCCAAGAGCTGGGGGTCGGGAGGAACACTGAAGCTTTCTTT
CDR3 protein: CASSQELGVGRNTEAFF

CDR3 length: 12
J gene: TRBJ1-4
D gene: TRBD1
clone size: few
V gene: TRBV28
CDR3 DNA: TGTGCCAGCACGGACAGGTCTGAAAAACTGTTTTTT
CDR3 protein: CASTDRSEKLFF

CDR3 length: 11
J gene: TRBJ1-1
D gene: NA
clone size: NA
V gene: TRBV12-3/TRBV12-4
CDR3 DNA: TGTGCCATCGACGAGAACACTGAAGCTTTCTTT
CDR3 protein: CAIDENTEAFF

CDR3 length: 14
J gene: TRBJ2-7
D gene: TRBD1
clone size: NA
V gene: TRBV27
CDR3 DNA: TGTGCCAGCAGTCCAGGACAGGGCGTATACGAGCAGTACTTC
CDR3 protein: CASSPGQGVYEQYF

CDR3 length: 14
J gene: TRBJ1-3
D gene: TRBD1
clone size: few
V gene: TRBV5-6
CDR3 DNA: TGTGCCAGCAGACTGACAGGGGATGGAAACACCATATATTTT
CDR3 protein: CASRLTGDGNTIYF

CDR3 length: 15
J gene: TRBJ1-1
D gene: NA
clone size: few
V gene: TRBV20-1
CDR3 DNA: TGCAGTGCTAGAGTAAGGAAGGGAATGAACACTGAAGCTTTCTTT
CDR3 protein: CSARVRKGMNTEAFF

CDR3 length: 15
J gene: TRBJ2-7
D gene: NA
clone size: few
V gene: TRBV12-3/TRBV12-4
CDR3 DNA: TGTGCCAGCAGTTTAACGGGGGGCCTCTCCTACGAGCAGTACTTC
CDR3 protein: CASSLTGGLSYEQYF

CDR3 length: 16
J gene: TRBJ2-1
D gene: TRBD2
clone size: few
V gene: TRBV7-3
CDR3 DNA: TGTGCCAGCAGCTTAAGTCAACTAGCGGGGGTACGGGAGCAGTTCTTC
CDR3 protein: CASSLSQLAGVREQFF

CDR3 length: 16
J gene: TRBJ1-1
D gene: NA
clone size: many
V gene: TRBV7-9
CDR3 DNA: TGTGCCAGCAGCTTAGCAGTGGATGGGCCGCAAGAAGAAGCTTTCTTT
CDR3 protein: CASSLAVDGPQEEAFF

CDR3 length: 16
J gene: TRBJ2-1
D gene: TRBD2
clone size: many
V gene: TRBV15
CDR3 DNA: TGTGCCACCAGCAGAGGCACCGGGACTAGCGGCAATGAGCAGTTCTTC
CDR3 protein: CATSRGTGTSGNEQFF

CDR3 length: 13
J gene: TRBJ1-1
D gene: TRBD1
clone size: few
V gene: TRBV6-5
CDR3 DNA: TGTGCCAGCACAGGACAGGGTACGACTGAAGCTTTCTTT
CDR3 protein: CASTGQGTTEAFF

CDR3 length: 10
J gene: TRBJ2-4
D gene: NA
clone size: many
V gene: TRBV29-1
CDR3 DNA: TGCAGCGTTCTCAGGGACATTCAGTACTTC
CDR3 protein: CSVLRDIQYF

CDR3 length: 12
J gene: TRBJ2-1
D gene: NA
clone size: NA
V gene: TRBV3-1
CDR3 DNA: TGTGCCAGCAGCCAAGGGGGGAGTGAGCAGTTCTTC
CDR3 protein: CASSQGGSEQFF

CDR3 length: 15
J gene: TRBJ1-5
D gene: NA
clone size: NA
V gene: TRBV2
CDR3 DNA: TGTGCCAGCAGCGCGGGCAGGGTGGGTTTTCAGCCCCAGCATTTT
CDR3 protein: CASSAGRVGFQPQHF

CDR3 length: 16
J gene: TRBJ2-3
D gene: TRBD1
clone size: NA
V gene: TRBV7-9
CDR3 DNA: TGTGCCAGCAGCCGACCTTCGGACAGGGGCACAGATACGCAGTATTTT
CDR3 protein: CASSRPSDRGTDTQYF

CDR3 length: 14
J gene: TRBJ1-1
D gene: TRBD1
clone size: NA
V gene: TRBV11-2
CDR3 DNA: TGTGCCAGCAGCTTCGGGACAGGGCACACTGAAGCTTTCTTT
CDR3 protein: CASSFGTGHTEAFF

CDR3 length: 11
J gene: TRBJ1-6
D gene: NA
clone size: NA
V gene: TRBV7-4
CDR3 DNA: TGTGCCAGCAGTTTAGATTCACCCCTCCACTTT
CDR3 protein: CASSLDSPLHF

CDR3 length: 13
J gene: TRBJ1-4
D gene: NA
clone size: NA
V gene: TRBV9
CDR3 DNA: TGTGCCAGCAGCGTTGGGAGTAATGAAAAACTGTTTTTT
CDR3 protein: CASSVGSNEKLFF

CDR3 length: 16
J gene: TRBJ1-2
D gene: NA
clone size: NA
V gene: TRBV27
CDR3 DNA: TGTGCCAGCAGTCCTCGGGGTCTTGGGGCTTTCTATGGCTACACCTTC
CDR3 protein: CASSPRGLGAFYGYTF

CDR3 length: 17
J gene: TRBJ2-3
D gene: TRBD2
clone size: NA
V gene: TRBV2
CDR3 DNA: TGTGCCAGCAGCCTGCCCGCGGGGGGTATTAGCACAGATACGCAGTATTTT
CDR3 protein: CASSLPAGGISTDTQYF

CDR3 length: 15
J gene: TRBJ1-1
D gene: NA
clone size: many
V gene: TRBV28
CDR3 DNA: TGTGCCAGCAGTATACAGACAGGAGCATGGACTGAAGCTTTCTTT
CDR3 protein: CASSIQTGAWTEAFF

CDR3 length: 13
J gene: TRBJ2-5
D gene: NA
clone size: few
V gene: TRBV9
CDR3 DNA: TGTGCCAGCAGCGTAGATCAGGGGAAGACCCAGTACTTC
CDR3 protein: CASSVDQGKTQYF